This TCR beta chain was found in a study of blood T cell repertoires in COVID-19. Between the trimmed V and J ends, which lost 5 bases and 4 bases, there was a span of 15 bases. The CDR3 loop spans 14 amino acids. Germline CDR1 reads MDHEN; CDR2 reads SYDVKM. This clone was seen a handful of times. Repertoires were generated with immunoSEQ multiplex PCR, while TCRdb's copy carries only in-frame clones and drops some. The sample lists fewer than 110,000 clones; approximately 89% were seen once. This TCR derives from a woman of 80 years or more in a cohort sampled during active COVID-19. This chain connects TRBV28 to TRBJ2-7, with D uncertain. Material: peripheral blood. The CDR3 spells CASSTTAGRYEQYF. The DNA of the CDR3 is TGTGCCAGCAGTACCACAGCCGGCCGTTACGAGCAGTACTTC.